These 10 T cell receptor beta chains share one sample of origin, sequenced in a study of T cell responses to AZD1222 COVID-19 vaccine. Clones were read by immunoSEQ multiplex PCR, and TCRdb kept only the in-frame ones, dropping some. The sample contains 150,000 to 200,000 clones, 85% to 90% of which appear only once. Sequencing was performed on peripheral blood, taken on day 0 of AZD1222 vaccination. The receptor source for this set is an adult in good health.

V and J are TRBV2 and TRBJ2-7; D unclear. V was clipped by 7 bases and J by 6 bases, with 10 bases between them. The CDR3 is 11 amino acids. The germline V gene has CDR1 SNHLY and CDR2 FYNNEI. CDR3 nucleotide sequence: TGTGCCAGCACCCCCGGTGTCGAGCAGTACTTC. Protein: CASTPGVEQYF. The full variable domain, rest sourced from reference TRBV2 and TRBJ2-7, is EPEVTQTPSHQVTQMGQEVILRCVPISNHLYFYWYRQILGQKVEFLVSFYNNEISEKSEIFDDQFSVERPDGSNFTLKIRSTKLEDSAMYFCASTPGVEQYFGPGTRLTVT.

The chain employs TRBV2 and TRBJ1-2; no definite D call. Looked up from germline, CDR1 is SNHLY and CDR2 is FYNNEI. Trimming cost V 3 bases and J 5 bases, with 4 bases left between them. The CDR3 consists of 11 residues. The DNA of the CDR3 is TGTGCCAGCAGTGATGGGTATGGCTACACCTTC. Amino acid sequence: CASSDGYGYTF. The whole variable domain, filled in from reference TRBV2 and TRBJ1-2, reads EPEVTQTPSHQVTQMGQEVILRCVPISNHLYFYWYRQILGQKVEFLVSFYNNEISEKSEIFDDQFSVERPDGSNFTLKIRSTKLEDSAMYFCASSDGYGYTFGSGTRLTVV.

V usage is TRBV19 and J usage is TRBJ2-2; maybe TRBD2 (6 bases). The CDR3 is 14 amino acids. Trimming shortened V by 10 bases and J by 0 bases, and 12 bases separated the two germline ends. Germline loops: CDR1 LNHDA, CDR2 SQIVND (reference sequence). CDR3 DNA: TGTGCCACCCCCCGGGAGTCGAACACCGGGGAGCTGTTTTTT. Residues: CATPRESNTGELFF.

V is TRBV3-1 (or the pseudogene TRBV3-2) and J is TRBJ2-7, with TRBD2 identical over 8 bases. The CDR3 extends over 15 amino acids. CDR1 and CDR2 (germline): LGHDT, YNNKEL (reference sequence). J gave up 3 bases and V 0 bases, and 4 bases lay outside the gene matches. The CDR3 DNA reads TGTGCCAGCAGCCAAGAACTAGCGGCTTTCTACGAGCAGTACTTC. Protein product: CASSQELAAFYEQYF.

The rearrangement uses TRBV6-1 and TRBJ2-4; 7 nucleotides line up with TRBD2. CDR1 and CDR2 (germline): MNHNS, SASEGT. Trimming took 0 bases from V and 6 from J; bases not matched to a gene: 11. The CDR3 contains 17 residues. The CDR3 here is CASSEAYEAGVINIQYF. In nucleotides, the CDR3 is TGTGCCAGCAGTGAAGCGTATGAGGCGGGGGTAATAAACATTCAGTACTTC.

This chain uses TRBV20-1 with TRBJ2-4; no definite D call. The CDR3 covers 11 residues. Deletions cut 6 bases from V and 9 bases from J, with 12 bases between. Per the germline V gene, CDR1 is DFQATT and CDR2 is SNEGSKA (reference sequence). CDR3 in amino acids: CSADPHSIQYF. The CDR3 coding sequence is TGCAGTGCAGACCCCCATTCCATTCAGTACTTC.

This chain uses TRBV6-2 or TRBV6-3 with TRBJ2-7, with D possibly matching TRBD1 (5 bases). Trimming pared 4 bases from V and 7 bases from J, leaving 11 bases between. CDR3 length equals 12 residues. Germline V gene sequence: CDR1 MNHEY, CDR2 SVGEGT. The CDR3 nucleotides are TGTGCCAGCAGTTTAGGAAGGGGTGAGCAGTACTTC. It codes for CASSLGRGEQYF.

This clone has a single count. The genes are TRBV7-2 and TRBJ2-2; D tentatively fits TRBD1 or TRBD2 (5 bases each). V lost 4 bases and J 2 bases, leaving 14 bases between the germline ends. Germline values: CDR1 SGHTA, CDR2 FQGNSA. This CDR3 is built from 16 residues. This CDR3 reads CASSWGLARNTGELFF. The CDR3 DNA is TGTGCCAGCAGCTGGGGGTTAGCTAGAAACACCGGGGAGCTGTTTTTT.

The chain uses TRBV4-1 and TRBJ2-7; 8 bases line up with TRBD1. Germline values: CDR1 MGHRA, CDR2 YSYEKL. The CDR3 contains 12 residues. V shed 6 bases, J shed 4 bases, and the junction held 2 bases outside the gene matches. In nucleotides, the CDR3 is TGCGCCAGCAGTGGACAGGGTTACGAGCAGTACTTC. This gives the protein CASSGQGYEQYF.

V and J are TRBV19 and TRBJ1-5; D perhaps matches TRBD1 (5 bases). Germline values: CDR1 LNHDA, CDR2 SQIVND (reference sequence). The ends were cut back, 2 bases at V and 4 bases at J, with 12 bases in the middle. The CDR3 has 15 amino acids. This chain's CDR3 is CASSIFGGINQPQHF. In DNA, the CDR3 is TGTGCCAGTAGTATATTCGGGGGAATAAATCAGCCCCAGCATTTT.